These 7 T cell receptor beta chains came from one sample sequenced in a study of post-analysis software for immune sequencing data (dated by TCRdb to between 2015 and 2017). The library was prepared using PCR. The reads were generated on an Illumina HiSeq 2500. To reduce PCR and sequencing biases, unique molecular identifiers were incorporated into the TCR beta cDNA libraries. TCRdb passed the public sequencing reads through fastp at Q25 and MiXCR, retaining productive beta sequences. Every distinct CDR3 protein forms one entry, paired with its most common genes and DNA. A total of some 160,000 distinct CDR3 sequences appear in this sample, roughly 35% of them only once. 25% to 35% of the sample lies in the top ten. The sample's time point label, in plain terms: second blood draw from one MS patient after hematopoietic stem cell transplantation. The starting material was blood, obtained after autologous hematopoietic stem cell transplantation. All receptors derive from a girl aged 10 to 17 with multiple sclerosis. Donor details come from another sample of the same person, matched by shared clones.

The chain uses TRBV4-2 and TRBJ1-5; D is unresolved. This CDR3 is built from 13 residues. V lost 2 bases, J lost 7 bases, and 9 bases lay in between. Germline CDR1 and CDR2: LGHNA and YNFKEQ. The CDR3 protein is CASSQWVGQPQHF. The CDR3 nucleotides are TGTGCCAGCAGCCAATGGGTCGGGCAGCCCCAGCATTTT.

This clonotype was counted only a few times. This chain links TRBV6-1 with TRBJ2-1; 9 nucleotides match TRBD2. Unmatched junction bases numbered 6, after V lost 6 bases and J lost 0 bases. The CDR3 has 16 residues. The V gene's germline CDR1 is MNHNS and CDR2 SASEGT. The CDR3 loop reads CASRRTSESSYNEQFF. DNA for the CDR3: TGTGCCAGCAGGAGGACTAGCGAGAGCTCCTACAATGAGCAGTTCTTC.

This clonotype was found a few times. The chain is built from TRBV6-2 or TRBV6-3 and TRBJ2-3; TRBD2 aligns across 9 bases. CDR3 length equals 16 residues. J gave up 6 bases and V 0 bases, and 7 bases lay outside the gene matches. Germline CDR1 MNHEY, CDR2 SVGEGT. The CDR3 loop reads CASSYSLGLAGDTQYF. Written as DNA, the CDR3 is TGTGCCAGCAGTTACTCGCTGGGACTAGCCGGTGATACGCAGTATTTT.

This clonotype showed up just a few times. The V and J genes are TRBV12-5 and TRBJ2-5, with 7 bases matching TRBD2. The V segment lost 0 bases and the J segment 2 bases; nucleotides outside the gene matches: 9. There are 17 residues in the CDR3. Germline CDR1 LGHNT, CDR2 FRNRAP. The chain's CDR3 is CASGLVRTGTKQETQYF. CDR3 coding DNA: TGTGCTAGTGGTTTGGTCCGGACCGGGACTAAGCAAGAGACCCAGTACTTC.

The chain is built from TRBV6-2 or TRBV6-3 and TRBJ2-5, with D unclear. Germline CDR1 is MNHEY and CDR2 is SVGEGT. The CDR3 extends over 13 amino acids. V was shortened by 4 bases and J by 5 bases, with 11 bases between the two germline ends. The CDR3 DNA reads TGTGCCAGCAGTTCGACCCTCCGGGAGACCCAGTACTTC. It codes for CASSSTLRETQYF.

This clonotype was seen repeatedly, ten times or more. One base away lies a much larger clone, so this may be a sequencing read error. CDR3 region: CASSPQRGPCNEQFF. DNA for the CDR3: TGTGCCAGCAGCCCCCAGCGGGGACCCTGTAATGAGCAGTTCTTC. The V and J genes are TRBV7-6 and TRBJ2-1, with 7 bases lining up with TRBD2. This CDR3 has 15 residues. The germline V gene has CDR1 SGHVS and CDR2 FNYEAQ. The ends lost 5 bases at V and 7 bases at J; junction bases unmatched: 11.

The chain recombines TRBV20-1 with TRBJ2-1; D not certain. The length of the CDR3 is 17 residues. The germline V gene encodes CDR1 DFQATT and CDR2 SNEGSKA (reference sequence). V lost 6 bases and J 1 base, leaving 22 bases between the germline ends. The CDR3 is CSALRITSPVSYNEQFF. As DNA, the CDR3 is TGCAGTGCCCTTAGAATTACCAGTCCCGTTTCCTACAATGAGCAGTTCTTC.